The 2 T cell receptor beta chains below were found in one sample sequenced in a study of regulatory T cells in long-lasting Graves disease. For TCR beta, libraries came from iRepertoire HTBI primers and Arm-PCR of CDR3 regions. TCRdb itself ran the multiplex PCR reads through MiXCR, one entry per CDR3 protein. The repertoire holds over 200,000 distinct CDR3 sequences, with around 17% as singletons. The time point was: newly diagnosed GD, antithyroid drugs for less than 3 months. RNA extracted from PBMCs served as the sequencing template. The material was peripheral blood mononuclear cells (PBMCs), obtained at new diagnosis, from a patient treated with antithyroid drugs. The source of these receptors is a female donor with Graves disease.

This clonotype occurred many times. This sequence joins TRBV20-1 and TRBJ2-7; 12 positions agree with TRBD2. After removal of 0 bases from V and 1 base from J, the junction contained 4 bases not matched to a gene. CDR1 is DFQATT and CDR2 is SNEGSKA in the germline V gene (reference sequence). CDR3 size: 16 residues. The CDR3 reads CSARDPGLAGSYEQYF. In DNA form, the CDR3 reads TGCAGTGCTAGAGATCCAGGACTAGCGGGATCCTACGAGCAGTACTTC.

This clonotype has at least ten counts. This rearrangement joins TRBV7-2 to TRBJ2-1; perhaps D is TRBD1 or TRBD2 (5 bases each). Germline assignment: CDR1 SGHTA and CDR2 FQGNSA. This CDR3 spans 14 amino acids. The V and J ends lost 2 bases and 8 bases respectively, with 13 bases between them. Here the CDR3 reads CASSLSPGTDEQFF. CDR3 in DNA: TGTGCCAGCAGCTTATCCCCGGGGACCGATGAGCAGTTCTTC.